Below, one T cell receptor beta chain is given with its context. The junction departs from the called germline gene at one end, perhaps through a read error. Germline V lookup: CDR1 SGHRS, CDR2 YFSETQ. CDR3 length equals 14 residues. This specimen belongs to a study of Ad26.COV2.S vaccination and SARS-CoV-2 variants. Turning to the study itself: Ad26.COV2.S was injected intramuscularly once or twice, 56 days apart.

Generated by immunoSEQ multiplex PCR, the TCRdb table keeps only in-frame clones and is missing some. The sample records roughly 400,000 clones, about 92% being singletons. Treatment indicated: over 15 received Ad26.COV2.S at low or high dose, single or two shots; roughly five received placebo; per-sample allocation not given. Repertoires come from day 63 after the first vaccine or placebo injection. Donation came from an adult in Boston who was aged 18-55 years. The chain uses TRBV5-1 and TRBJ2-7; possibly TRBD1 for D (6 bases). The source is a person aged 18 to 65 who received the Ad26.COV2.S COVID-19 vaccine or a placebo. The source material was peripheral blood, sampled in a trial of Ad26.COV2.S vaccine versus placebo. The CDR3 nucleotides are TGCGCGAGCACGTTTCCACAGGGTTTATGCGAGCAGTACTTC. It codes for CASTFPQGLCEQYF.